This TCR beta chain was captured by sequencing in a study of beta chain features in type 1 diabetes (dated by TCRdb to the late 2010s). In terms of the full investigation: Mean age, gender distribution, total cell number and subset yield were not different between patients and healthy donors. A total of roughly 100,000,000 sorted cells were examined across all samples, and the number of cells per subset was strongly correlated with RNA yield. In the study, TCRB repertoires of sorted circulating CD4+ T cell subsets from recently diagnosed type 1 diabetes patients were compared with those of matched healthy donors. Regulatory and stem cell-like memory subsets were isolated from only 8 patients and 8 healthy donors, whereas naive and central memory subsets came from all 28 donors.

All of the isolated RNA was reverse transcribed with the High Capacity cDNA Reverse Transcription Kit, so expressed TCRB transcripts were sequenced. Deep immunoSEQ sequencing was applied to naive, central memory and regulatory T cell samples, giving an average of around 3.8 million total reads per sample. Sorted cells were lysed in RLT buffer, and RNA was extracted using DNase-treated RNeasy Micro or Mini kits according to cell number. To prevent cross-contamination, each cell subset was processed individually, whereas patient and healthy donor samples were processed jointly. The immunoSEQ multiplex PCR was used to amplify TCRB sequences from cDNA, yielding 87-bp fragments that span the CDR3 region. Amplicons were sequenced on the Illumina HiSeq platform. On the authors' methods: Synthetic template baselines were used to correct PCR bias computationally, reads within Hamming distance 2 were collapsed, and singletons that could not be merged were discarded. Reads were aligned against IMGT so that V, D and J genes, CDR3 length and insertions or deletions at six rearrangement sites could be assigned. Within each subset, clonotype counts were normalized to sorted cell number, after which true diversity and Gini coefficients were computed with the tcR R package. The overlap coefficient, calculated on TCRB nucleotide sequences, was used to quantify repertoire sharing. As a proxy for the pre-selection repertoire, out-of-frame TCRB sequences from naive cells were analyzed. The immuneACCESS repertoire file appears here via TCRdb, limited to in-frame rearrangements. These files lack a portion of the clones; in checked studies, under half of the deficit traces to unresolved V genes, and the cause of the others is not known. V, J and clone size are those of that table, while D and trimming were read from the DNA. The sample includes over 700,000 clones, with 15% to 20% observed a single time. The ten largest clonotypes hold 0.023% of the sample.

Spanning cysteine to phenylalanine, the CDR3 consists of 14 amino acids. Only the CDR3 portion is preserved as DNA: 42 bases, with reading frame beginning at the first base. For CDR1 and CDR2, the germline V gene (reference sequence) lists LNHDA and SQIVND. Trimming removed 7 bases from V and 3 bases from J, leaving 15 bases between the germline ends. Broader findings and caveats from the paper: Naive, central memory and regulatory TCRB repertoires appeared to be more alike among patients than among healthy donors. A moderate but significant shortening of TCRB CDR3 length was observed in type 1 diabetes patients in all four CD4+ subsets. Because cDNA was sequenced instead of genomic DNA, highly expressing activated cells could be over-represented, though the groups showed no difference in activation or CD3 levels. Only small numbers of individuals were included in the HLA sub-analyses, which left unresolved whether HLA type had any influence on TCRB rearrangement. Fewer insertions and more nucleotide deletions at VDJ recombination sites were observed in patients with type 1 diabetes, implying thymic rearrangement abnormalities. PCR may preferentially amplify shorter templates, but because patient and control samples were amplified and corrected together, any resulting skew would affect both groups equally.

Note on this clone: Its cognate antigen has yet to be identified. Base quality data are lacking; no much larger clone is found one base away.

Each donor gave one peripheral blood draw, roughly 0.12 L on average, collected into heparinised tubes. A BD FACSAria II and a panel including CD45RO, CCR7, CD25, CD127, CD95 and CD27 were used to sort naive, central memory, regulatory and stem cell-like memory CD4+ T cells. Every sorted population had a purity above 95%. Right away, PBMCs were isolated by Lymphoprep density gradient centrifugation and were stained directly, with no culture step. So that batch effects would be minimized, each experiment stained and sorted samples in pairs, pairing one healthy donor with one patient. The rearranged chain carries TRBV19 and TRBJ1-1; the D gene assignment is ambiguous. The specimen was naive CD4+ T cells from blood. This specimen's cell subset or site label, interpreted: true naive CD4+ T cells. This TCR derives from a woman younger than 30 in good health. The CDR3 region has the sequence CASTHSQAYTEAFF. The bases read TGTGCCAGTACCCATAGTCAAGCCTACACTGAAGCTTTCTTT.